The 9 T cell receptor beta chains reported below all come from one sample, sequenced in a study of T cell responses to AZD1222 COVID-19 vaccine. TCRdb keeps only in-frame clones here, not all; method: immunoSEQ multiplex PCR. The sample consists of about 84,000 clones, 75% to 90% of them appearing once. The input for sequencing was peripheral blood, taken 28 days after the second AZD1222 dose. These receptor sequences come from an adult who received the AZD1222 COVID-19 vaccine.

The chain carries TRBV6-2 or TRBV6-3 and TRBJ2-7; 10 bases are shared with TRBD1. There are 21 residues in the CDR3. Germline V lookup: CDR1 MNHEY, CDR2 SVGEGT. With V trimmed by 0 bases and J by 3 bases, 20 bases remained unmatched. The CDR3 DNA is TGTGCCAGCAGTTACTCTAACCACGCGGGACAGGGGAAGCGGGGCTACTACGAGCAGTACTTC. Protein sequence: CASSYSNHAGQGKRGYYEQYF.

The rearrangement links TRBV29-1 to TRBJ1-4, with D possibly being TRBD1 (5 bases). This CDR3 region has 14 residues. Germline values: CDR1 SQVTM, CDR2 ANQGSEA. Trimming stripped 3 bases from V and 3 bases from J, with 11 bases between. The CDR3: CSVESGRSNEKLFF. The CDR3 DNA reads as TGCAGCGTTGAGTCGGGACGGTCTAATGAAAAACTGTTTTTT.

This chain links TRBV7-9 with TRBJ2-2; TRBD1 matches 8 bases. The germline CDR1 and CDR2 sequences are SEHNR and FQNEAQ (reference sequence). V shed 4 bases and J 7 bases; nucleotides not matched to a gene: 5. The CDR3 is made up of 14 amino acids. The DNA of the CDR3 is TGTGCCAGCAGCTCCCAGGGGGCCGGCGGGGAGCTGTTTTTT. Its protein product is CASSSQGAGGELFF.

The chain recombines TRBV2 with TRBJ2-5; 13 bases are a match to TRBD2. CDR3 size: 17 residues. CDR1 is SNHLY, CDR2 FYNNEI, per germline. Trimming at V came to 8 bases and at J to 5 bases, leaving 14 bases not matched to a gene. CDR3 protein: CASVPLAGGLSSETQYF. The CDR3 bases are TGTGCCAGCGTTCCACTAGCGGGGGGGCTATCCAGTGAGACCCAGTACTTC.

The CDR3 spells CASSPPLDNYGYTF. The CDR3 bases are TGTGCCAGCTCACCACCCCTAGATAACTATGGCTACACCTTC. The chain links TRBV18 to TRBJ1-2; D not certain. Trimming shortened V by 0 bases and J by 1 base, and 6 bases separated the two germline ends. The CDR3 is 14 amino acids. The germline gives CDR1 KGHSH, CDR2 LQKENI.

The CDR3 region is CASSYSGALSSYEQYF. The CDR3 DNA follows: TGTGCCAGCAGTTATTCCGGGGCTCTCAGCTCCTACGAGCAGTACTTC. The V and J genes are TRBV6-5 and TRBJ2-7; D tentatively fits TRBD1 or TRBD2 (5 bases each). The CDR3 length is 16 residues. V was cut by 3 bases and J by 0 bases, with 15 bases left in between. Germline V CDR1 and CDR2: MNHEY, SVGAGI.

V usage is TRBV6-2 or TRBV6-3 and J usage is TRBJ2-3; D unresolved. CDR1 and CDR2 from the germline V gene are MNHEY and SVGEGT. V lost 5 bases and J 2 bases, leaving 11 bases between the germline ends. CDR3 length: 14 residues. This CDR3 reads CASSDPAPTDTQYF. The CDR3 DNA follows: TGTGCCAGCAGTGACCCGGCCCCCACAGATACGCAGTATTTT.

The rearrangement joins TRBV6-2 or TRBV6-3 to TRBJ1-2; D is uncertain. The ends were cut back, 3 bases at V and 2 bases at J, with 7 bases in the middle. Germline values: CDR1 MNHEY, CDR2 SVGEGT. The length of the CDR3 is 13 residues. CDR3 residues: CASSYSGNYGYTF. The CDR3 bases are TGTGCCAGCAGTTATTCGGGGAACTATGGCTACACCTTC.

The rearrangement links TRBV11-2 to TRBJ1-2; D is uncertain. The length of the CDR3 is 13 residues. Between the trimmed V and J ends, which lost 5 bases and 8 bases, there was a span of 15 bases. Per germline, CDR1 SGHAT and CDR2 FQNNGV. DNA of the CDR3: TGTGCCAGCAGCCCAATCGCCCAGAGAGGCTACACCTTC. It encodes CASSPIAQRGYTF. The full variable domain, completed using reference TRBV11-2 and TRBJ1-2, is EAGVAQSPRYKIIEKRQSVAFWCNPISGHATLYWYQQILGQGPKLLIQFQNNGVVDDSQLPKDRFSAERLKGVDSTLKIQPAKLEDSAVYLCASSPIAQRGYTFGSGTRLTVV.